A single sample is the source of the 7 T cell receptor beta chains below, sequenced in a study of shared clonotypes between healthy human individuals. Repertoires were generated with immunoSEQ multiplex PCR, while TCRdb's copy carries only in-frame clones and drops some. This sample carries over 2 million clones, 95% of them seen once, and the ten largest clones take 0.13%. The sequenced sample was naive CD4+ T cells sorted from blood. Subset reported: CD45RA+ positively selected. These receptors all stem from a man aged 18 to 35 in good health.

The chain is built from TRBV19 and TRBJ1-2, with a possible D match to TRBD1 (6 bases). The V end lost 4 bases, the J end lost 0 bases, and 15 bases lay between the germline ends. Germline lookup yields CDR1 LNHDA and CDR2 SQIVND (reference sequence). CDR3 length: 16 amino acids. CDR3 protein: CASSNAPGQTNYGYTF. The CDR3 bases are TGTGCCAGTAGTAACGCTCCGGGACAAACTAACTATGGCTACACCTTC.

The CDR3 DNA reads as TGTGCCAGCAGCCAAGATCCGGCAGTCTCTGGAAACACCATATATTTT. Amino acid sequence: CASSQDPAVSGNTIYF. J is TRBJ1-3 and V is TRBV4-2; D unresolved. Per the germline V gene, CDR1 is LGHNA and CDR2 is YNFKEQ. The CDR3 loop spans 16 amino acids. Trimming pared 0 bases from V and 0 bases from J, leaving 9 bases between.

This chain connects TRBV10-3 to TRBJ2-4; 8 nucleotides agree with TRBD2. V shed 2 bases and J 0 bases; nucleotides not matched to a gene: 3. CDR3 length equals 16 residues. Germline loops: CDR1 ENHRY, CDR2 SYGVKD. Here the CDR3 reads CAISEGSGGAKNIQYF. CDR3 DNA: TGTGCCATCAGTGAGGGGAGCGGGGGAGCCAAAAACATTCAGTACTTC.

V usage is TRBV6-1 and J usage is TRBJ2-7; D unresolved. V was trimmed by 0 bases and J by 5 bases, leaving 14 bases between them. In germline, CDR1 is MNHNS, CDR2 SASEGT. The CDR3 is made up of 15 amino acids. CDR3 bases: TGTGCCAGCAGTGAAGCAGAGAACCTATGGAACGAGCAGTACTTC. Encoded protein: CASSEAENLWNEQYF.

The CDR3, as DNA: TGTGCCAGCAGTTCACTCTTCTACAATGAGCAGTTCTTC. As protein: CASSSLFYNEQFF. The chain recombines TRBV2 with TRBJ2-1; D gene uncertain. The germline V gene has CDR1 SNHLY and CDR2 FYNNEI. Trimming left V 5 bases short and J 3 bases short, with 8 bases between. The CDR3 is made up of 13 amino acids.

This chain connects TRBV15 to TRBJ2-7, with 10 positions matching TRBD2. Germline lookup yields CDR1 LNHNV and CDR2 YYDKDF (reference sequence). The CDR3 contains 15 residues. After removal of 0 bases from V and 5 bases from J, the junction contained 4 bases not matched to a gene. CDR3 bases: TGTGCCACCAGCAGAGATCCTAGCGGGAGTGACGAGCAGTACTTC. Translation: CATSRDPSGSDEQYF.

The CDR3 spells CASSIRQVSGNSPLHF. DNA of the CDR3: TGTGCCAGCAGCATCCGACAGGTATCGGGTAATTCACCCCTCCACTTT. V is TRBV5-6 and J is TRBJ1-6; D may be TRBD1 (6 bases). Germline values: CDR1 SGHDT, CDR2 YYEEEE. This CDR3 has 16 residues. The V gene lost 4 bases and the J gene lost 6 bases, with 17 bases spanning the gap.